Each of the 6 T cell receptor beta chains below was sequenced from the same sample in a study of T cells in Graves' hyperthyroidism and ophthalmopathy. RNA transcripts provided the source from which TCR beta CDR3 regions were amplified. HTBI primers were employed in a first-round RT-PCR of the TCR CDR3. Each CDR3 protein gets one entry after TCRdb re-called the multiplex PCR reads with MiXCR. The sample contains about 410,000 distinct CDR3 sequences, over 12% of which appear only once. Specimen: blood. These receptors were obtained from a man aged 18 to 30 with Graves' ophthalmopathy.

This clonotype was seen many times. V usage is TRBV18 and J usage is TRBJ2-7, with TRBD1 as a possible D gene (6 bases). V lost 0 bases, J lost 0 bases, and 6 bases lay in between. Germline V lookup: CDR1 KGHSH, CDR2 LQKENI. The CDR3 runs to 14 residues. The CDR3 DNA follows: TGTGCCAGCTCACCACCCAGGGGCTCCTACGAGCAGTACTTC. This sequence encodes CASSPPRGSYEQYF.

The rearrangement uses TRBV9 and TRBJ2-2; 9 bases match TRBD2. Germline V gene sequence: CDR1 SGDLS, CDR2 YYNGEE. This CDR3 comprises 17 residues. The V segment lost 0 bases and the J segment 6 bases; nucleotides outside the gene matches: 9. As DNA, the CDR3 is TGTGCCAGCAGCGTAGGCGGGGCGGGAGGGCACCCCGGGGAGCTGTTTTTT. Translating gives CASSVGGAGGHPGELFF.

There are many counts of this clonotype. The chain uses TRBV11-2 and TRBJ2-1; D remains ambiguous. The germline V gene has CDR1 SGHAT and CDR2 FQNNGV. The ends were cut back, 1 base at V and 8 bases at J, with 15 bases in the middle. The CDR3 is 15 residues long. CDR3 sequence reads: CASSLALEVFDEQFF. CDR3 DNA: TGTGCCAGCAGCTTAGCCCTAGAGGTGTTCGATGAGCAGTTCTTC.

This clonotype was seen more than once but under ten times. This sequence joins TRBV6-4 and TRBJ2-3, with TRBD2 matching over 8 bases. There are 17 residues in the CDR3. The V gene end was trimmed by 2 bases and the J gene end by 3 bases; junction bases not matched to a gene: 10. Germline V gene data show CDR1 as MRHNA and CDR2 as SNTAGT. The CDR3 DNA reads TGTGCCAGCAGTGACGATCTCGGGGGGGCCGGGACAGATACGCAGTATTTT. Protein product: CASSDDLGGAGTDTQYF.

This clonotype was counted many times. The DNA is left out, because the CDR3 cannot be placed on it with certainty; the CDR3 is given as TCRdb lists it. This rearrangement joins TRBV2 to TRBJ1-1. The length of the CDR3 is 13 amino acids, counting both ends. Germline V lookup: CDR1 SNHLY, CDR2 FYNNEI. The CDR3 sequence: CASILDANTEAFF.

V gene TRBV5-1 combines with J gene TRBJ2-5, with D perhaps TRBD2 (6 bases). The V and J ends lost 1 base and 5 bases respectively, with 12 bases between them. CDR3 length: 14 amino acids. Germline V gene sequence: CDR1 SGHRS, CDR2 YFSETQ. Here the CDR3 DNA reads TGCGCCAGCAGCTTGTCGACGGGGGTGGAGACCCAGTACTTC. Translating it yields CASSLSTGVETQYF.